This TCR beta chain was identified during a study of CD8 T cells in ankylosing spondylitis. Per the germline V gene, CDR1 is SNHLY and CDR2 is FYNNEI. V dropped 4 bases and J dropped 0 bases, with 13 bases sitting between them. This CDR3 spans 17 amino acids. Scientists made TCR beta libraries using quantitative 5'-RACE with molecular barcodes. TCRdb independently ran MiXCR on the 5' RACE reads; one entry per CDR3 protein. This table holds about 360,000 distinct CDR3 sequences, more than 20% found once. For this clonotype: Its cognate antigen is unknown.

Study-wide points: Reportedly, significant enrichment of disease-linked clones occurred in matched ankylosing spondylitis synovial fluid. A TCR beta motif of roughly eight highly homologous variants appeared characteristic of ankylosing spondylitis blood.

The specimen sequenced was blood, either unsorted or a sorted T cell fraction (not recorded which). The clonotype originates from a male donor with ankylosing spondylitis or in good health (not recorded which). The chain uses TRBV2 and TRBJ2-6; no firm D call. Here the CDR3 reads CASSGGRLNSGANVLTF. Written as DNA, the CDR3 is TGTGCCAGCAGTGGCGGCAGGCTTAACTCTGGGGCCAACGTCCTGACTTTC.